Listed here are 31 T cell receptor beta chains from one sample, sequenced in a study of T cell responses to AZD1222 COVID-19 vaccine. TCRdb's table, derived via immunoSEQ multiplex PCR, lists solely in-frame clones and lacks some. The sample lists around 150,000 clones, approximately 80% occurring once. Sequencing used peripheral blood, obtained on day 0 of AZD1222 vaccination. All receptors derive from an adult in good health.

The chain couples TRBV7-2 to TRBJ2-3, with 7 nucleotides matching TRBD1. The CDR3 consists of 17 residues. Germline assignment: CDR1 SGHTA and CDR2 FQGNSA. Trimming at V came to 1 base and at J to 7 bases, leaving 14 bases not matched to a gene. The CDR3 loop reads CASSLVGDRVVPNTQYF. CDR3 DNA sequence: TGTGCCAGCAGCTTAGTGGGAGACAGGGTTGTGCCCAATACGCAGTATTTT.

The chain is built from TRBV29-1 and TRBJ1-3; weak D call: TRBD1 (6 bases). Trimming left V 1 base short and J 8 bases short, with 12 bases between. There are 13 residues in the CDR3. In germline, CDR1 is SQVTM, CDR2 ANQGSEA. CDR3 coding DNA: TGCAGCGTTGAAGGGTCAGGGACACACACCATATATTTT. Amino acid sequence: CSVEGSGTHTIYF. Together with reference TRBV29-1 and TRBJ1-3, the CDR3 gives the full variable domain: SAVISQKPSRDICQRGTSLTIQCQVDSQVTMMFWYRQQPGQSLTLIATANQGSEATYESGFVIDKFPISRPNLTFSTLTVSNMSPEDSSIYLCSVEGSGTHTIYFGEGSWLTVV.

The chain is built from TRBV29-1 and TRBJ2-5, with D possibly TRBD1 on 6 matching bases. This CDR3 has 14 amino acids. Germline values: CDR1 SQVTM, CDR2 ANQGSEA. Trimming stripped 6 bases from V and 2 bases from J, with 16 bases between. In DNA, the CDR3 is TGCAGCGTAACTCCCCAGGGGCAACAAGAGACCCAGTACTTC. Its translation is CSVTPQGQQETQYF.

This sequence joins TRBV15 and TRBJ1-5; 7 bases agree with TRBD1. Per the germline V gene, CDR1 is LNHNV and CDR2 is YYDKDF (reference sequence). CDR3 size: 15 residues. J was trimmed by 2 bases and V by 7 bases; bases with no gene match: 8. The CDR3 is CATMAQTGGNQPQHF. The DNA for the CDR3 is TGTGCCACCATGGCCCAAACAGGGGGCAATCAGCCCCAGCATTTT.

V gene TRBV7-9 combines with J gene TRBJ2-7, with D possibly being TRBD1 or TRBD2 (5 bases each). Germline V gene data show CDR1 as SEHNR and CDR2 as FQNEAQ (reference sequence). This CDR3 spans 17 amino acids. V lost 5 bases and J 3 bases, leaving 23 bases between the germline ends. The CDR3 DNA reads as TGTGCCAGCAGCGACGCCCAACGGGCCATGGGGGACTACGAGCAGTACTTC. Amino acid sequence: CASSDAQRAMGDYEQYF.

The rearrangement joins TRBV6-1 to TRBJ2-6, with D perhaps matching TRBD2 (5 bases). From germline, CDR1 is MNHNS and CDR2 SASEGT. This CDR3 is built from 17 residues. V was clipped by 3 bases and J by 2 bases, with 14 bases between them. The CDR3 reads CASSERVVSPGANVLTF. The DNA for the CDR3 is TGTGCCAGCAGTGAGCGGGTAGTATCACCTGGGGCCAACGTCCTGACTTTC.

The V gene is TRBV6-1, the J gene TRBJ1-2; D possibly corresponds to TRBD1 (6 bases). Germline values: CDR1 MNHNS, CDR2 SASEGT. The CDR3 sequence is 14 residues long. Trimming left V 2 bases short and J 4 bases short, with 11 bases between. The CDR3 region has the DNA TGTGCCAGCAGTGAAACCCGGACAGCCTATGGCTACACCTTC. It translates to CASSETRTAYGYTF.

This clone came up once. This rearrangement joins TRBV7-8 to TRBJ2-2; 10 bases fit TRBD1. The CDR3 extends over 18 amino acids. Germline lookup yields CDR1 SGHVS and CDR2 FQNEAQ. The J segment lost 6 bases and the V segment lost 3 bases, leaving 13 bases of the junction unmatched. CDR3 DNA sequence: TGTGCCAGCAGCTTCTCAAATTTTCCGGGACAGGGGTCCGGGGAGCTGTTTTTT. Its translation: CASSFSNFPGQGSGELFF.

The V call is TRBV11-2, the J call TRBJ2-7, with 9 bases aligning to TRBD1. Trimming cost V 5 bases and J 7 bases; bases outside gene matches: 6. Germline CDR1 and CDR2: SGHAT and FQNNGV. The CDR3 runs 13 residues. The CDR3 reads CASSQDRGGEQYF. CDR3 DNA sequence: TGTGCCAGCAGCCAGGACAGGGGAGGAGAGCAGTACTTC.

The CDR3 DNA sequence: TGTGCCAGCAGCCCCAGTGGTGTAGCTAACTATGGCTACACCTTC. It translates to CASSPSGVANYGYTF. The chain couples TRBV7-9 to TRBJ1-2, with no clear D. The CDR3 is 15 residues long. The V gene lost 5 bases and the J gene lost 0 bases, with 13 bases spanning the gap. Germline V gives CDR1 SEHNR, CDR2 FQNEAQ (reference sequence).

The chain has TRBV5-1 and TRBJ2-7; tentatively, D is TRBD2 (7 bases). This CDR3 has 14 amino acids. From germline, CDR1 is SGHRS and CDR2 YFSETQ. V was pared by 4 bases and J by 7 bases, with 18 bases between. The CDR3 protein is CASSPKGGVKEQYF. Here the CDR3 DNA reads TGCGCCAGCAGCCCCAAGGGGGGGGTTAAGGAGCAGTACTTC.

This sequence joins TRBV9 and TRBJ1-5; D perhaps matches TRBD1 (6 bases). Deletions cut 0 bases from V and 7 bases from J, with 11 bases between. The CDR3 consists of 14 residues. Germline CDR1 SGDLS, CDR2 YYNGEE. For the CDR3, the DNA is TGTGCCAGCAGCGTAGGCCCAGGGGAACAGCCCCAGCATTTT. Amino acid sequence: CASSVGPGEQPQHF.

On this clone itself: Additional DNA sequences in this sample encode the identical CDR3. J is TRBJ2-3 and V is TRBV6-4; 7 bases map to TRBD1. The germline V gene has CDR1 MRHNA and CDR2 SNTAGT. The CDR3 consists of 14 residues. With 0 bases clipped from V and 4 bases from J, the junction kept 1 base outside the gene matches. CDR3 coding DNA: TGTGCCAGCAGTGACTCAGGGGGCGCAGATACGCAGTATTTT. Translated: CASSDSGGADTQYF.

The rearrangement links TRBV3-1 (or the pseudogene TRBV3-2) to TRBJ1-1; 9 positions agree with TRBD1. The V and J ends lost 2 bases and 0 bases, in that order; junction bases with no gene match: 4. The CDR3 extends over 16 amino acids. Per germline, CDR1 LGHDT and CDR2 YNNKEL (reference sequence). The CDR3 nucleotides are TGTGCCAGCAGCCAATACGACAGGGGGTTGAACACTGAAGCTTTCTTT. It translates to CASSQYDRGLNTEAFF.

This sequence joins TRBV5-1 and TRBJ2-5; the match to TRBD1 covers 9 bases. Germline V lookup: CDR1 SGHRS, CDR2 YFSETQ. This CDR3 contains 19 residues. V lost 3 bases and J lost 4; bases outside the gene matches: 19. The CDR3 here is CASSSSRGQGPNRRETQYF. The CDR3 DNA reads as TGCGCCAGCAGCTCGTCTAGAGGACAGGGGCCTAATAGAAGAGAGACCCAGTACTTC.

The rearrangement joins TRBV25-1 to TRBJ1-1; a weak D match, TRBD1 (5 bases). V was shortened by 3 bases and J by 1 base, with 6 bases between the two germline ends. This CDR3 has 13 amino acids. The germline CDR1 and CDR2 sequences are MGHDK and SYGVNS. CDR3 bases: TGTGCCAGCAGTGAGACAGCGAACACTGAAGCTTTCTTT. Encoded protein: CASSETANTEAFF.

The chain links TRBV7-7 to TRBJ2-7; maybe TRBD2 (6 bases). The germline V and J ends were trimmed by 3 bases and 1 base, with 10 bases remaining between them. This CDR3 spans 14 amino acids. Germline values: CDR1 SSHAT, CDR2 FNYEAQ (reference sequence). CDR3 in DNA: TGTGCCAGCAGCTTCCGGCGGGATTCCTACGAGCAGTACTTC. It yields the protein CASSFRRDSYEQYF.

The chain couples TRBV5-6 to TRBJ2-3, with D possibly TRBD2 on 6 matching bases. This CDR3 has 15 amino acids. The V end lost 4 bases, the J end lost 1 base, and 13 bases lay between the germline ends. Looked up from germline, CDR1 is SGHDT and CDR2 is YYEEEE. CDR3 sequence (DNA): TGTGCCAGCAGCCCCAGGAGGGTTCGCACAGATACGCAGTATTTT. As protein: CASSPRRVRTDTQYF.

The chain joins TRBV28 to TRBJ1-5, with TRBD1 matching over 10 bases. The V and J ends lost 3 bases and 7 bases, in that order; junction bases with no gene match: 12. The germline gives CDR1 MDHEN, CDR2 SYDVKM. The CDR3 length is 17 residues. CDR3 in amino acids: CASSFIGGQGFGQPQHF. CDR3 bases: TGTGCCAGCAGTTTCATTGGGGGACAGGGGTTCGGGCAGCCCCAGCATTTT.

The chain links TRBV6-1 to TRBJ2-7, with no clear D. Germline V gene data show CDR1 as MNHNS and CDR2 as SASEGT. The V end lost 3 bases, the J end lost 0 bases, and 27 bases lay between the germline ends. The length of the CDR3 is 20 residues. The CDR3 DNA reads TGTGCCAGCAGTGACAACTCCCCGGAATCTAGAACCCCGAGCTCCTACGAGCAGTACTTC. It specifies CASSDNSPESRTPSSYEQYF.

The chain carries TRBV20-1 and TRBJ2-1; possibly TRBD2 for D (6 bases). Germline values: CDR1 DFQATT, CDR2 SNEGSKA (reference sequence). The CDR3 is 14 amino acids. The germline V and J ends were trimmed by 3 bases and 2 bases, with 11 bases remaining between them. The CDR3 protein is CSASRRGAYNEQFF. The CDR3 coding sequence is TGCAGTGCTAGTCGGCGGGGAGCCTACAATGAGCAGTTCTTC.

V is TRBV5-1 and J is TRBJ2-7; D gene uncertain. CDR3 length equals 15 residues. Germline V gives CDR1 SGHRS, CDR2 YFSETQ. The germline V and J ends were trimmed by 0 bases and 4 bases, with 14 bases remaining between them. The CDR3 DNA sequence: TGCGCCAGCAGCTTGGCGTTAGGGAAGCAATACGAGCAGTACTTC. This gives the protein CASSLALGKQYEQYF.

The chain is built from TRBV4-2 and TRBJ1-6; D is undetermined. The V end was cut by 0 bases, the J end by 7 bases, with 10 bases between. This CDR3 is 15 amino acids long. Germline CDR1 and CDR2: LGHNA and YNFKEQ. CDR3 sequence reads: CASSQESVENSPLHF. The CDR3 nucleotides read TGTGCCAGCAGCCAAGAATCGGTGGAGAATTCACCCCTCCACTTT.

The sample holds one count of this clone. V usage is TRBV5-4 and J usage is TRBJ1-2; TRBD1 aligns across 7 bases. Germline CDR1 reads SGHNT; CDR2 reads YYREEE (reference sequence). V dropped 4 bases and J dropped 8; count of bases not matched to a gene: 8. The CDR3 is 13 residues long. The CDR3 region has the DNA TGTGCCAGCAGCCGCCAGGGGGGTGAAGGCTACACCTTC. Translating gives CASSRQGGEGYTF.

This clone was seen just once. The genes are TRBV7-3 and TRBJ1-2; D is perhaps TRBD1 (5 bases). Trimming took off 5 bases at V and 4 bases at J, with 14 bases between the two ends. The CDR3 has 14 residues. The germline CDR1 and CDR2 sequences are SGHTA and FQGTGA. DNA of the CDR3: TGTGCCAGCAGCCAATCCAGGGATACCTATGGCTACACCTTC. It encodes CASSQSRDTYGYTF.

This sequence joins TRBV19 and TRBJ1-1, with TRBD1 matching over 9 bases. Unmatched junction bases numbered 8, after V lost 5 bases and J lost 4 bases. This CDR3 has 15 residues. The germline V gene encodes CDR1 LNHDA and CDR2 SQIVND (reference sequence). The DNA for the CDR3 is TGTGCCAGTAGTTTCGCCGGGACAGGGTTCACTGAAGCTTTCTTT. Its translation is CASSFAGTGFTEAFF.

The chain links TRBV18 to TRBJ2-2; the D gene could be TRBD1 or TRBD2 (5 bases each). The CDR3 is made up of 16 amino acids. The germline gives CDR1 KGHSH, CDR2 LQKENI. Between the trimmed V and J ends, which lost 5 bases and 6 bases, there was a span of 19 bases. The CDR3 region has the DNA TGTGCCAGCTCAAGGGGACGAACAGTTGCTGCCGGGGAGCTGTTTTTT. Its protein product is CASSRGRTVAAGELFF.

The chain links TRBV18 to TRBJ1-1; 9 bases map to TRBD1. The junction had 9 bases not matched to a gene; V was cut back by 2 bases and J by 5 bases. CDR3 length: 16 residues. The germline gives CDR1 KGHSH, CDR2 LQKENI. CDR3 sequence reads: CASSPRDRVEKTEAFF. In DNA, the CDR3 is TGTGCCAGCTCACCAAGGGACAGGGTCGAGAAAACTGAAGCTTTCTTT.

The chain has TRBV28 and TRBJ1-3; the D gene is possibly TRBD1 (5 bases). The CDR3 sequence is 18 residues long. Trimming pared 2 bases from V and 4 bases from J, leaving 21 bases between. Germline CDR1 reads MDHEN; CDR2 reads SYDVKM. The CDR3 nucleotides read TGTGCCAGCAGTTTAGCCCGAACTGGGACCGTGCGAGGAAACACCATATATTTT. It yields the protein CASSLARTGTVRGNTIYF. Together with reference TRBV28 and TRBJ1-3, the CDR3 gives the full variable domain: DVKVTQSSRYLVKRTGEKVFLECVQDMDHENMFWYRQDPGLGLRLIYFSYDVKMKEKGDIPEGYSVSREKKERFSLILESASTNQTSMYLCASSLARTGTVRGNTIYFGEGSWLTVV.

This clone was detected only once. This sequence joins TRBV19 and TRBJ2-1; 7 bases fit TRBD1. V shed 5 bases, J shed 0 bases, and the junction held 4 bases outside the gene matches. The CDR3 has 15 residues. In germline, CDR1 is LNHDA, CDR2 SQIVND (reference sequence). CDR3 sequence (DNA): TGTGCCAGTAGTGACGGACAGGCCTCCTACAATGAGCAGTTCTTC. Residues: CASSDGQASYNEQFF.

The CDR3 DNA reads as TGTGCCAGCAGCTATTGGGGACAGCCCCAGCATTTT. Translated: CASSYWGQPQHF. This chain connects TRBV28 to TRBJ1-5; D remains ambiguous. Per germline, CDR1 MDHEN and CDR2 SYDVKM. The germline V and J ends were trimmed by 6 bases and 7 bases, with 10 bases remaining between them. The CDR3 runs to 12 residues.